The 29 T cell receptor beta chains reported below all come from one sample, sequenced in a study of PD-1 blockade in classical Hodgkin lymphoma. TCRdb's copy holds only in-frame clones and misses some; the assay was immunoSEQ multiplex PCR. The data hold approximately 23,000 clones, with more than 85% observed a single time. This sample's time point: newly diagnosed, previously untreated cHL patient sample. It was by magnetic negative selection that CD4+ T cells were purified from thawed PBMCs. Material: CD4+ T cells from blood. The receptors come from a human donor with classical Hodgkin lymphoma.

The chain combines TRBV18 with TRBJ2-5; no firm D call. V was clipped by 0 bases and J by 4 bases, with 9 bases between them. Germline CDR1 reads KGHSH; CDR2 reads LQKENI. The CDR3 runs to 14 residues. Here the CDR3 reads CASSPPGFTETQYF. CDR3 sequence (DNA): TGTGCCAGCTCACCACCTGGGTTTACAGAGACCCAGTACTTC.

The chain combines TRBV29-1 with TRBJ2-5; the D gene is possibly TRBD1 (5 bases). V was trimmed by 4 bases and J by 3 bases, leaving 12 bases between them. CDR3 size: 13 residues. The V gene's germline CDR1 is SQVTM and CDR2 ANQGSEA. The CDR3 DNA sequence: TGCAGCGTTGGCGGACATCTAAAAGAGACCCAGTACTTC. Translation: CSVGGHLKETQYF.

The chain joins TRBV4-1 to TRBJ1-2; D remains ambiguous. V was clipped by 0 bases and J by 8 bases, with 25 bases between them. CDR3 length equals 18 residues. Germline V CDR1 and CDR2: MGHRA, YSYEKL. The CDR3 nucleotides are TGCGCCAGCAGCCAAGATGGCCTCCGGCGAACCCGGCGGTCGGGCTACACCTTC. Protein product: CASSQDGLRRTRRSGYTF.

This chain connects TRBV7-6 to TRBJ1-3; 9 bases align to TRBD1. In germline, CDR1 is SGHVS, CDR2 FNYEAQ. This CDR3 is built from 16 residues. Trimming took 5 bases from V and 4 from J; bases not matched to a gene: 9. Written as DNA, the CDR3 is TGTGCCAGCAGCCAAAAACAGGGGGCAAGAGGAAACACCATATATTTT. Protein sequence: CASSQKQGARGNTIYF. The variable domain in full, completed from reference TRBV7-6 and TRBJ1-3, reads GAGVSQSPRYKVTKRGQDVALRCDPISGHVSLYWYRQALGQGPEFLTYFNYEAQQDKSGLPNDRFSAERPEGSISTLTIQRTEQRDSAMYRCASSQKQGARGNTIYFGEGSWLTVV.

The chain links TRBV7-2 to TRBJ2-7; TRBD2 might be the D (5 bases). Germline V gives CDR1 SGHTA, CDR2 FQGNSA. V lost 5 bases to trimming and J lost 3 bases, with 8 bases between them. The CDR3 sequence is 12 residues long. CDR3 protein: CASSLRDYEQYF. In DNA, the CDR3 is TGTGCCAGCAGCCTCCGGGACTACGAGCAGTACTTC.

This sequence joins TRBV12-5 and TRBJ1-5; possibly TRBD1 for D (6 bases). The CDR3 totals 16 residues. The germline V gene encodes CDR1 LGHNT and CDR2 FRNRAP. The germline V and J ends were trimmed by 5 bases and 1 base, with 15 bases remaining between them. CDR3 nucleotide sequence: TGTGCTAGTGGTAACCCCCGGGGGCCGAGCAATCAGCCCCAGCATTTT. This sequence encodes CASGNPRGPSNQPQHF.

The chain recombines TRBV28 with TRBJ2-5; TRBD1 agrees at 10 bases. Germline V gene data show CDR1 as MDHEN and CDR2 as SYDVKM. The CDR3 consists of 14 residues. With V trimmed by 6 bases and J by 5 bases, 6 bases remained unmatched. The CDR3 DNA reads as TGTGCCAGCAGGGTGACAGGGGGCTTGGAGACCCAGTACTTC. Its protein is CASRVTGGLETQYF.

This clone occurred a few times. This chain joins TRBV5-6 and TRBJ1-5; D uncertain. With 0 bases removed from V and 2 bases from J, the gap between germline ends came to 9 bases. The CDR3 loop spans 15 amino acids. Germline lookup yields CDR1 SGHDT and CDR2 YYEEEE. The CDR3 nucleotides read TGTGCCAGCAGCTTGGGGGCAGGAGGCAATCAGCCCCAGCATTTT. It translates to CASSLGAGGNQPQHF. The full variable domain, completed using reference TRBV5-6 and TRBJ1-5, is DAGVTQSPTHLIKTRGQQVTLRCSPKSGHDTVSWYQQALGQGPQFIFQYYEEEERQRGNFPDRFSGHQFPNYSSELNVNALLLGDSALYLCASSLGAGGNQPQHFGDGTRLSIL.

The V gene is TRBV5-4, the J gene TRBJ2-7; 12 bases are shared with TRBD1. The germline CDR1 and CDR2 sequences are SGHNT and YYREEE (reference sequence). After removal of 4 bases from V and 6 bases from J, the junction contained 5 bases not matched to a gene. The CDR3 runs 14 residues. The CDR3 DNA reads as TGTGCCAGCAGCCGGGGACAGGGGGCTCGCGAGCAGTACTTC. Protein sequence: CASSRGQGAREQYF.

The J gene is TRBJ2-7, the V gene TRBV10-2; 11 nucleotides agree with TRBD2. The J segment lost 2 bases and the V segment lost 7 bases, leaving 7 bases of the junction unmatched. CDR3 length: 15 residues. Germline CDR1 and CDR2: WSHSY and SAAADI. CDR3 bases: TGCGCCAGCATGGGACTAGCGGCGTTAACCTACGAGCAGTACTTC. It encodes CASMGLAALTYEQYF.

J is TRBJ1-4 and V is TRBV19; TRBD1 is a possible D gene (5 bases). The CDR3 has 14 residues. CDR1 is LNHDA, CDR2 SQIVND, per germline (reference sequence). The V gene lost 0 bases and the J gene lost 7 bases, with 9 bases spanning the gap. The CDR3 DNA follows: TGTGCCAGTAGTATAGACCCCAGGGTTGAAAAACTGTTTTTT. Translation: CASSIDPRVEKLFF.

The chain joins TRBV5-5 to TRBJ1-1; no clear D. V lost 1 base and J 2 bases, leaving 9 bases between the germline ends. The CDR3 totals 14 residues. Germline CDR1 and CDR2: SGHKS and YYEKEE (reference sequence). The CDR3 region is CASSLRVLNTEAFF. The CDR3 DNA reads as TGTGCCAGCAGCTTGAGAGTCCTTAACACTGAAGCTTTCTTT. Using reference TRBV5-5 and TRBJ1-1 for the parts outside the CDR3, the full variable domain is DAGVTQSPTHLIKTRGQQVTLRCSPISGHKSVSWYQQVLGQGPQFIFQYYEKEERGRGNFPDRFSARQFPNYSSELNVNALLLGDSALYLCASSLRVLNTEAFFGQGTRLTVV.

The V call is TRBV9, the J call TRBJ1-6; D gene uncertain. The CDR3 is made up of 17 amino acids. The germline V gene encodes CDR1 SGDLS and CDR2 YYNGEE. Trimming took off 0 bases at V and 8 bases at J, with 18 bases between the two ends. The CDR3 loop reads CASSVEGRPGDYSPLHF. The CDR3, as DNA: TGTGCCAGCAGCGTAGAGGGTAGGCCGGGAGACTATTCACCCCTCCACTTT.

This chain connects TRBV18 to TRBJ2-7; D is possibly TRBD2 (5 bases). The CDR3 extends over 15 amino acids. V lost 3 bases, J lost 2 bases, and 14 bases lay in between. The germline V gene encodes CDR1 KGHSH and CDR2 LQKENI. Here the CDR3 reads CASSPMSRGPYEQYF. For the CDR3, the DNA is TGTGCCAGCTCACCGATGAGTCGGGGTCCCTACGAGCAGTACTTC.

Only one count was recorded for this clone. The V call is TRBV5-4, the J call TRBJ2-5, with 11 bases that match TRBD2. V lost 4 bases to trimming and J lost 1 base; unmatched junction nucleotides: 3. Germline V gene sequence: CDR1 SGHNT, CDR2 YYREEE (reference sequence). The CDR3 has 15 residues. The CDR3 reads CASSPGLAAQETQYF. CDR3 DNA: TGTGCCAGCAGCCCGGGACTAGCGGCCCAAGAGACCCAGTACTTC.

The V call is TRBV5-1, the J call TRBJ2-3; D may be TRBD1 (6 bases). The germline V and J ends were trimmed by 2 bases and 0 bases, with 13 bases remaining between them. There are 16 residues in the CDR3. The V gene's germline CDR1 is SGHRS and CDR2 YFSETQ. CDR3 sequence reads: CASSFGDIYSTDTQYF. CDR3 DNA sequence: TGCGCCAGCAGCTTTGGGGACATATACAGCACAGATACGCAGTATTTT.

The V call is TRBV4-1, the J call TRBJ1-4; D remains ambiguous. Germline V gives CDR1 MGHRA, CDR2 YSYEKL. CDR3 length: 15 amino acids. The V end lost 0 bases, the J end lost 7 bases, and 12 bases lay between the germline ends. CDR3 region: CASSQDLQEGEKLFF. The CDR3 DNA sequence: TGCGCCAGCAGCCAAGATCTGCAGGAGGGTGAAAAACTGTTTTTT.

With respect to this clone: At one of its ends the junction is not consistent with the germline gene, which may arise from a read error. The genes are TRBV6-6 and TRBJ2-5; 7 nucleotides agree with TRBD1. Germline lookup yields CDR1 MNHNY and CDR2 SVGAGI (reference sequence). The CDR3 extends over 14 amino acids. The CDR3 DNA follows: TGTGCCAGCAGTGACTCGGGACAGCAAGAGACCCAGTACTTC. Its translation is CASSDSGQQETQYF.

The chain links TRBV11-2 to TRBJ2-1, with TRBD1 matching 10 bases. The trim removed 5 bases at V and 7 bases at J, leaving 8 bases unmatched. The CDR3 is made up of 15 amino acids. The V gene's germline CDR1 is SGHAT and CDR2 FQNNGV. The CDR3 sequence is CASSTDRGQVNEQFF. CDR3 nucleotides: TGTGCCAGCAGCACCGACAGGGGGCAGGTGAATGAGCAGTTCTTC.

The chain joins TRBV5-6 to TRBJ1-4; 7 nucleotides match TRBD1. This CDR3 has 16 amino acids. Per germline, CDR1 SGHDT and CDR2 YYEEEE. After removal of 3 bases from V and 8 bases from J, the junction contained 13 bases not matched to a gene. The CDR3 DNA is TGTGCCAGCAGCTCTCCACCAGGGGGGACTGGGGAAAAACTGTTTTTT. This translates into CASSSPPGGTGEKLFF.

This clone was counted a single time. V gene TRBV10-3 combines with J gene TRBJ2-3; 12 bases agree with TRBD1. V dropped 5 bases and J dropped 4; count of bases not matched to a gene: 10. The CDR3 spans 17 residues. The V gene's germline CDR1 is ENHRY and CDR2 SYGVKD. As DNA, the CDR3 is TGTGCCATCAGTCCCACAGCGGGACAGGGGGCTGCAGATACGCAGTATTTT. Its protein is CAISPTAGQGAADTQYF.

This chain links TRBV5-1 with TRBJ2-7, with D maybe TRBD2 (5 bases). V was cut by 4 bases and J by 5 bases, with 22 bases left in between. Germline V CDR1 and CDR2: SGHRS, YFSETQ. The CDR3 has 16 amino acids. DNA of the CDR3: TGCGCCAGCAGCCTACCCTTGGGCGGGCCCGAGGACGAGCAGTACTTC. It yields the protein CASSLPLGGPEDEQYF.

The CDR3 nucleotides are TGTGCCTGGGACAGGGGGCTTGGTAATGAGCAGTTCTTC. It codes for CAWDRGLGNEQFF. The chain uses TRBV30 and TRBJ2-1; 10 positions agree with TRBD1. The CDR3 has 13 amino acids. The germline CDR1 and CDR2 sequences are GTSNPN and SVGIG (reference sequence). Germline trimming cut 5 bases from V and 7 bases from J; bases unmatched to any gene: 5.

CDR3 sequence: CASSGTSGGQYF. CDR3 in DNA: TGTGCCAGCAGCGGGACTAGCGGGGGGCAGTATTTT. The chain is built from TRBV7-2 and TRBJ2-3; 14 bases align to TRBD2. The CDR3 runs 12 residues. Germline V lookup: CDR1 SGHTA, CDR2 FQGNSA. With 5 bases clipped from V and 11 bases from J, the junction kept 0 bases outside the gene matches.

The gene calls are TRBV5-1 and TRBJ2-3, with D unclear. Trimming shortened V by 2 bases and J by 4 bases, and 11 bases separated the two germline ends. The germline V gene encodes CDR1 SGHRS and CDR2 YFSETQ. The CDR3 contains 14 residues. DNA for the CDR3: TGCGCCAGCAGCTTATTAGCTGGTCCAGATACGCAGTATTTT. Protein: CASSLLAGPDTQYF.

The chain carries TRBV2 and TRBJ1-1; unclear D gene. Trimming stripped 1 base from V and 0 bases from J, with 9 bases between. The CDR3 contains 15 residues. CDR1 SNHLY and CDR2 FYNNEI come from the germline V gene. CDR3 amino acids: CASSEDPGMNTEAFF. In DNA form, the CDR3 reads TGTGCCAGCAGTGAAGATCCGGGAATGAACACTGAAGCTTTCTTT.

CDR3 nucleotide sequence: TGTGCCAGCTCCCCAAAAGAAATCATGAACACTGAAGCTTTCTTT. Encoded protein: CASSPKEIMNTEAFF. The chain employs TRBV18 and TRBJ1-1; D is undetermined. Germline CDR1 and CDR2: KGHSH and LQKENI. The CDR3 is 15 amino acids. V lost 6 bases and J lost 0, with 14 bases in between.

CDR3 nucleotide sequence: TGTGCCAGCAGCCGAACCCGGGGACGTGTAGGGGAGCTGTTTTTT. Its translation: CASSRTRGRVGELFF. This chain links TRBV11-2 with TRBJ2-2; the D call may be TRBD1 or TRBD2 (5 bases each). Germline values: CDR1 SGHAT, CDR2 FQNNGV. Trimming removed 5 bases from V and 8 bases from J, with 18 bases in between. CDR3 length: 15 residues.

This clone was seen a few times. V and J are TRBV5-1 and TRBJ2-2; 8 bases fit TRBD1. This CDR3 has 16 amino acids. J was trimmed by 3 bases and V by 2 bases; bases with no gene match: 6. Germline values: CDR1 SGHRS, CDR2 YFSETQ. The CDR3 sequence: CASSFGDRGDTGELFF. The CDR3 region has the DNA TGCGCCAGCAGCTTTGGAGACAGGGGTGACACCGGGGAGCTGTTTTTT.